These 18 T cell receptor beta chains came from one sample sequenced in a study of blood T cell repertoires in COVID-19. The table came from immunoSEQ multiplex PCR; TCRdb's copy has only in-frame clones and leaves some out. The sample carries hundreds of thousands of clones, around 86% recorded once. The sample was PBMCs or T cells enriched from blood (not recorded which). The receptors shown here come from a young man who had recovered from COVID-19.

The gene calls are TRBV14 and TRBJ2-7; no definite D call. Germline V CDR1 and CDR2: SGHDN, FVKESK. V was cut by 1 base and J by 0 bases, with 10 bases left in between. The CDR3 totals 15 residues. In DNA, the CDR3 is TGTGCCAGCAGCCAAGGTCGCGTGAGCTCCTACGAGCAGTACTTC. This codes for CASSQGRVSSYEQYF.

The V call is TRBV11-1, the J call TRBJ1-6; 9 bases align to TRBD1. V lost 3 bases, J lost 7 bases, and 4 bases stayed unmatched. CDR1 SGHAT and CDR2 FQDESV come from the germline V gene (reference sequence). There are 15 residues in the CDR3. As DNA, the CDR3 is TGTGCCAGCAGCTTGGGGACAGGGACGAATTCACCCCTCCACTTT. As protein: CASSLGTGTNSPLHF. Drawing the rest from reference TRBV11-1 and TRBJ1-6, the complete variable domain is EAEVAQSPRYKITEKSQAVAFWCDPISGHATLYWYRQILGQGPELLVQFQDESVVDDSQLPKDRFSAERLKGVDSTLKIQPAELGDSAMYLCASSLGTGTNSPLHFGNGTRLTVT.

The V gene is TRBV5-6, the J gene TRBJ2-7; 12 nucleotides agree with TRBD1. The CDR3 has 18 residues. With 0 bases clipped from V and 0 bases from J, the junction kept 7 bases outside the gene matches. Germline lookup yields CDR1 SGHDT and CDR2 YYEEEE. The DNA for the CDR3 is TGTGCCAGCAGCTTGGTGGGACAGGGGGCGTTGAGCTCCTACGAGCAGTACTTC. Encoded protein: CASSLVGQGALSSYEQYF.

The V call is TRBV20-1, the J call TRBJ1-2; D is unclear. The V gene's germline CDR1 is DFQATT and CDR2 SNEGSKA (reference sequence). The CDR3 is 15 residues long. Trimming took 3 bases from V and 7 from J, leaving 21 bases between them. This CDR3 is CSASNPREGVGGYTF. The CDR3 DNA follows: TGCAGTGCTAGTAACCCCCGGGAGGGCGTAGGTGGCTACACCTTC.

This chain joins TRBV27 and TRBJ2-7; TRBD2 is a possible D gene (6 bases). V lost 7 bases, J lost 13 bases, and 29 bases lay in between. Germline V gives CDR1 MNHEY, CDR2 SMNVEV (reference sequence). The CDR3 covers 15 residues. This CDR3 is CASTTVAAEIGTSYF. CDR3 nucleotide sequence: TGTGCCAGCACCACCGTCGCGGCCGAAATTGGGACTTCATACTTC.

J is TRBJ2-5 and V is TRBV5-1, with unresolved D. Germline lookup yields CDR1 SGHRS and CDR2 YFSETQ. The V gene lost 4 bases and the J gene lost 1 base, with 14 bases spanning the gap. This CDR3 has 15 residues. Written as DNA, the CDR3 is TGCGCCAGCAGCCCCCCGGGTACCTTCCAAGAGACCCAGTACTTC. This encodes CASSPPGTFQETQYF.

This chain connects TRBV5-1 to TRBJ2-6; TRBD1 matches 7 bases. The V gene end was trimmed by 4 bases and the J gene end by 2 bases; junction bases not matched to a gene: 3. Germline lookup yields CDR1 SGHRS and CDR2 YFSETQ. This CDR3 has 15 amino acids. The CDR3 here is CASSGRGTGANVLTF. CDR3 nucleotide sequence: TGCGCCAGCAGCGGCAGGGGGACTGGGGCCAACGTCCTGACTTTC.

The chain uses TRBV11-2 and TRBJ2-2; TRBD1 is a possible D gene (5 bases). The V end lost 2 bases, the J end lost 7 bases, and 11 bases lay between the germline ends. CDR1 is SGHAT, CDR2 FQNNGV, per germline. The CDR3 length is 14 residues. The CDR3 DNA reads as TGTGCCAGCAGCTTAACGTCCAGGGACGGGGAGCTGTTTTTT. It codes for CASSLTSRDGELFF.

CDR3 protein: CASSTGQVYTEAFF. CDR3 DNA: TGTGCCAGTAGTACCGGACAGGTATACACTGAAGCTTTCTTT. The gene calls are TRBV19 and TRBJ1-1; 7 bases agree with TRBD1. Germline trimming cut 4 bases from V and 3 bases from J; bases unmatched to any gene: 5. Looked up from germline, CDR1 is LNHDA and CDR2 is SQIVND (reference sequence). The CDR3 has 14 amino acids.

CDR3 in DNA: TGTGCCACTGGACAGGGGATCGGCAGGTCTGGTGAAGCTTTCTTT. As protein: CATGQGIGRSGEAFF. The chain combines TRBV2 with TRBJ1-1; TRBD1 matches at 9 bases. Germline V gene sequence: CDR1 SNHLY, CDR2 FYNNEI. The CDR3 consists of 15 residues. Unmatched junction bases numbered 16, after V lost 10 bases and J lost 7 bases.

This rearrangement joins TRBV29-1 to TRBJ1-2; D is possibly TRBD1 (5 bases). The CDR3 spans 11 residues. In germline, CDR1 is SQVTM, CDR2 ANQGSEA. CDR3: CAAGGVNGYTF. The CDR3 DNA follows: TGCGCGGCGGGGGGGGTCAATGGCTACACCTTC.

The chain carries TRBV9 and TRBJ2-7; a weak D match, TRBD1 (7 bases). The germline CDR1 and CDR2 sequences are SGDLS and YYNGEE. The CDR3 sequence is 14 residues long. Trimming cost V 3 bases and J 0 bases, with 10 bases left between them. The DNA for the CDR3 is TGTGCCAGCAGCGGGCGGGACAGCTCCTACGAGCAGTACTTC. Its translation is CASSGRDSSYEQYF.

V gene TRBV11-2 combines with J gene TRBJ1-2; the match to TRBD1 covers 8 bases. V shed 1 base and J 6 bases; nucleotides not matched to a gene: 4. Per germline, CDR1 SGHAT and CDR2 FQNNGV. This CDR3 is 14 amino acids long. CDR3 sequence: CASSLAGRGHGYTF. In DNA, the CDR3 is TGTGCCAGCAGCTTAGCAGGCAGGGGGCATGGCTACACCTTC.

The chain has TRBV3-1 (or the pseudogene TRBV3-2) and TRBJ2-3, with 9 bases lining up with TRBD2. Germline CDR1 and CDR2: LGHDT and YNNKEL (reference sequence). This CDR3 spans 16 amino acids. The V and J ends lost 1 base and 1 base, in that order; junction bases with no gene match: 3. CDR3 region: CASSQVGGGGTDTQYF. CDR3 coding DNA: TGTGCCAGCAGCCAAGTAGGCGGGGGGGGCACAGATACGCAGTATTTT.

V is TRBV2 and J is TRBJ2-3, with TRBD2 matching 11 bases. The CDR3 loop spans 17 amino acids. Germline CDR1 reads SNHLY; CDR2 reads FYNNEI. V lost 2 bases and J lost 1; bases outside the gene matches: 5. In DNA form, the CDR3 reads TGTGCCAGCAGTGAACTGGGGGGACTAGCGGGCACAGATACGCAGTATTTT. It codes for CASSELGGLAGTDTQYF.

V gene TRBV7-9 combines with J gene TRBJ1-5, with a weak D call TRBD1 (5 bases). The CDR3 loop spans 14 amino acids. Looked up from germline, CDR1 is SEHNR and CDR2 is FQNEAQ (reference sequence). With 5 bases removed from V and 5 bases from J, the gap between germline ends came to 13 bases. CDR3 DNA: TGTGCCAGCAGCCTAGGGAGCAGGGATCAGCCCCAGCATTTT. Amino acids: CASSLGSRDQPQHF. Based on the CDR3 plus reference TRBV7-9 and TRBJ1-5, the full variable domain is DTGVSQNPRHKITKRGQNVTFRCDPISEHNRLYWYRQTLGQGPEFLTYFQNEAQLEKSRLLSDRFSAERPKGSFSTLEIQRTEQGDSAMYLCASSLGSRDQPQHFGDGTRLSIL.

This clone has a single count. J is TRBJ1-2 and V is TRBV19; TRBD1 might be the D (6 bases). V was clipped by 0 bases and J by 5 bases, with 13 bases between them. Germline V gene sequence: CDR1 LNHDA, CDR2 SQIVND (reference sequence). The CDR3 has 15 residues. CDR3 in amino acids: CASSIDQGQNYGYTF. CDR3 sequence (DNA): TGTGCCAGTAGTATAGATCAGGGGCAGAATTATGGCTACACCTTC.

The chain couples TRBV19 to TRBJ1-1; D unclear. Trimming left V 7 bases short and J 5 bases short, with 17 bases between. Germline V gives CDR1 LNHDA, CDR2 SQIVND (reference sequence). The CDR3 runs 14 residues. The CDR3 coding sequence is TGTGCCAGTACCCTCCGTCATGAGAAAACTGAAGCTTTCTTT. It is translated as CASTLRHEKTEAFF.